This entry lists 5 T cell receptor beta chains sequenced from one sample in a study of cytomegalovirus exposure and HLA in healthy donors. It was with 60 Vbeta and 13 Jbeta primers that the PCR ran. This table comes from immunoSEQ multiplex PCR, and its TCRdb copy is limited to in-frame clones, with some not included. Of 150,000 to 200,000 clones in the sample, roughly 81% were seen once. Material: PBMCs. The receptors here all came from a girl aged 10 to 17 in good health and CMV-seropositive.

The chain has TRBV7-9 and TRBJ1-2; the D is unclear. This CDR3 spans 15 amino acids. V was shortened by 1 base and J by 1 base, with 10 bases between the two germline ends. Germline lookup yields CDR1 SEHNR and CDR2 FQNEAQ (reference sequence). CDR3 nucleotides: TGTGCCAGCAGCTTAGACAGAATCATTAACTATGGCTACACCTTC. Translated: CASSLDRIINYGYTF.

The V gene is TRBV1, the J gene TRBJ2-1; TRBD1, the D gene given by the table, was not confirmed from the DNA. TRBV1 counts as a pseudogene. The CDR3 totals 17 residues. This CDR3 is CTSSQVVDRSSYNEQFF. The CDR3 bases are TGCACCAGCAGCCAAGTGGTAGACAGGAGCTCCTACAATGAGCAGTTCTTC.

This sequence joins TRBV19 and TRBJ2-7; no definite D call. The CDR3 extends over 14 amino acids. Germline assignment: CDR1 LNHDA and CDR2 SQIVND (reference sequence). V lost 3 bases to trimming and J lost 0 bases, with 9 bases between them. This CDR3 is CASSIVASSYEQYF. CDR3 nucleotides: TGTGCCAGTAGTATTGTCGCTAGCTCCTACGAGCAGTACTTC.

The genes are TRBV7-9 and TRBJ1-1; possible D gene TRBD1, 6 bases. Per the germline V gene, CDR1 is SEHNR and CDR2 is FQNEAQ (reference sequence). V lost 6 bases and J lost 10, with 27 bases in between. This CDR3 is 16 amino acids long. The CDR3 loop is CASSPLSGTIFVGAFF. The CDR3 bases are TGTGCCAGCAGTCCTCTTTCCGGGACAATTTTCGTTGGAGCTTTCTTT.

The chain couples TRBV30 to TRBJ1-1; no definite D call. The V and J ends lost 6 bases and 2 bases respectively, with 7 bases between them. The CDR3 consists of 11 residues. Germline-derived CDR1 and CDR2 are GTSNPN and SVGIG (reference sequence). The DNA of the CDR3 is TGTGCCTGTCATTCAAACACTGAAGCTTTCTTT. It yields the protein CACHSNTEAFF.